The T cell receptor (beta chain) described here comes from a study of OX40 agonist ivuxolimab in advanced cancers. Clones were sequenced by immunoSEQ multiplex PCR, and TCRdb holds only the in-frame ones, with some missing. The data contain roughly 8,600 clones, almost 90% of them singletons. A single count supports this clone. The CDR3 is made up of 15 amino acids. Germline V gene sequence: CDR1 SGHNT, CDR2 YENEEA. The germline V and J ends were trimmed by 5 bases and 2 bases, with 13 bases remaining between them. The V call is TRBV11-3, the J call TRBJ2-1, with D possibly TRBD2 on 5 matching bases. The material was CD4+ or CD8+ T cells sorted from blood, obtained in a trial of the OX40 agonist ivuxolimab. This receptor was taken from an adult with an advanced solid tumor such as melanoma, head and neck, liver or kidney cancer. Here the CDR3 DNA reads TGTGCCAGCAGCCCAGCGGCTCTCGCCTACAATGAGCAGTTCTTC. As protein: CASSPAALAYNEQFF.